These 3 T cell receptor beta chains share one sample of origin, sequenced in a study of T cell responses to AZD1222 COVID-19 vaccine. The method was immunoSEQ multiplex PCR; TCRdb's version includes in-frame clones alone and lacks a portion of them. The profile shows some 140,000 clones, roughly nine tenths of them singletons. The specimen was peripheral blood, collected on day 0 of AZD1222 vaccination. These receptors came from an adult in good health.

The rearrangement joins TRBV28 to TRBJ1-1, with 12 bases lining up with TRBD1. Germline assignment: CDR1 MDHEN and CDR2 SYDVKM. V gave up 5 bases and J gave up 4 bases; unmatched junction bases: 2. CDR3 length: 14 amino acids. The CDR3 is CASSRDRGPTEAFF. In DNA form, the CDR3 reads TGTGCCAGCAGTAGGGACAGGGGGCCCACTGAAGCTTTCTTT.

The rearrangement links TRBV11-2 to TRBJ2-1; D possibly uses TRBD1 or TRBD2 (5 bases each). This CDR3 is built from 15 residues. Per germline, CDR1 SGHAT and CDR2 FQNNGV. Trimming pared 6 bases from V and 4 bases from J, leaving 16 bases between. The CDR3 nucleotides are TGTGCCAGCAGAGCGTCGGGGCGTACTTACAATGAGCAGTTCTTC. This translates into CASRASGRTYNEQFF.

The chain has TRBV7-2 and TRBJ2-3; D remains ambiguous. Trimming cost V 7 bases and J 6 bases, with 8 bases left between them. Germline-derived CDR1 and CDR2 are SGHTA and FQGNSA. This CDR3 has 11 residues. The CDR3 DNA is TGTGCCAGCACCTCTTCCGATACGCAGTATTTT. It specifies CASTSSDTQYF.